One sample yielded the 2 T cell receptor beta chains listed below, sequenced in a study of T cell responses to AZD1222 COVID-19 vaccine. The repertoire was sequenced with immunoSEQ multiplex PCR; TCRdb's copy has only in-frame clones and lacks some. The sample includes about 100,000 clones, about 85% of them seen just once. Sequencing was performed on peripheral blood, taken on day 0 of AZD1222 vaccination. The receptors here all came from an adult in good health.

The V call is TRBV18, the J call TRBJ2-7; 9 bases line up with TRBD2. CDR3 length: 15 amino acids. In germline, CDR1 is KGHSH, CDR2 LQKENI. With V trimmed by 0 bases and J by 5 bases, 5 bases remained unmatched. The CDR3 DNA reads TGTGCCAGCTCACCACCCGCGGGGGGGCGGGACGAGCAGTACTTC. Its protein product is CASSPPAGGRDEQYF.

The CDR3 protein is CASSPTARGRTDTQYF. CDR3 DNA: TGTGCCAGCTCACCAACGGCCAGGGGGCGAACAGATACGCAGTATTTT. The chain combines TRBV18 with TRBJ2-3, with 8 bases identical to TRBD1. The length of the CDR3 is 16 residues. Germline loops: CDR1 KGHSH, CDR2 LQKENI. Trimming took 2 bases from V and 3 from J; bases not matched to a gene: 7.